Listed below are T cell receptor beta chains from one sample, sequenced in a study of blood T cell repertoires in COVID-19. Profiling relied on immunoSEQ multiplex PCR, and the TCRdb table lists in-frame clones only, not all of them. The sample contains approximately 140,000 clones, around 91% of which appear only once. The source material was peripheral blood. Receptors were obtained from a man in his late teens or twenties with COVID-19, enrolled during active disease. CDR3s include the opening cysteine and the closing phenylalanine or tryptophan. The D gene is left open where the match is weak. Size is stated for part of the rows, as once, few or many counts, or as a class when the clone is expanded.

V,size,J,D,DNA,CDR3
TRBV7-9,.,TRBJ2-1,TRBD1,TGTGCCAGCAGCTCCTACAGGGGGTTGCATGAGCAGTTCTTC,CASSSYRGLHEQFF
TRBV24-1,.,TRBJ1-5,.,TGTGCCACCAGAGGGGGTAGCAATCAGCCCCAGCATTTT,CATRGGSNQPQHF
TRBV7-9,once,TRBJ2-7,TRBD1,TGTGCCAGCAGCTCGGACAGGGGGAAGCCGTACTTC,CASSSDRGKPYF
TRBV7-2,.,TRBJ2-5,.,TGTGCCAGCAGCCGCTCGACGGGAAACCAAGAGACCCAGTACTTC,CASSRSTGNQETQYF
TRBV29-1,.,TRBJ1-2,.,TGCAGCGTCCGGGGAGCCCTACTGTATGGCTACACCTTC,CSVRGALLYGYTF
TRBV5-1,.,TRBJ1-6,TRBD1,TGCGCCAGCAGCCCGACAGGGCCCAATTCACCCCTCCACTTT,CASSPTGPNSPLHF
TRBV19,.,TRBJ2-7,TRBD2,TGTGCCAGTAGTATAGATCCTGGACTAGCGCCCTACGAGCAGTACTTC,CASSIDPGLAPYEQYF
TRBV28,.,TRBJ2-1,TRBD2,TGTGCCAGCACCCCGGCGGGAGACTCCTACAATGAGCAGTTCTTC,CASTPAGDSYNEQFF
TRBV6-2/TRBV6-3,.,TRBJ1-5,TRBD1,TGTGCCAGCAGCCGACCGGACAGGAGGCAAGGACAGCCCCAGCATTTT,CASSRPDRRQGQPQHF
TRBV3-1/TRBV3-2,.,TRBJ2-4,.,TGTGCCAGCCTAGAAACTGAATCTTACTTC,CASLETESYF
TRBV2,.,TRBJ2-7,.,TGTGCCAGCAGTGAAGGGGCTAGCCCCCACGAGCAGTACTTC,CASSEGASPHEQYF
TRBV24-1,.,TRBJ2-5,.,TGTGCCACCAGTGATTTAGGGGCAAACCAAGAGACCCAGTACTTC,CATSDLGANQETQYF
TRBV20-1,.,TRBJ2-7,.,TGCAGTGCTAGTTTTGACTTCTACGAGCAGTACTTC,CSASFDFYEQYF
TRBV7-8,.,TRBJ2-7,.,TGTGCCAGCAGCTTAGGTGGGAGTCCCGAGCAGTACTTC,CASSLGGSPEQYF
TRBV27,.,TRBJ2-6,.,TGTGCCAGCAGTTCTCCAGTATGGGGGCTAAGCTCTGGGGCCAACGTCCTGACTTTC,CASSSPVWGLSSGANVLTF
TRBV5-5,.,TRBJ2-7,TRBD1,TGTGCCAGCAGCGACAGGGAACCCGCCTACGAGCAGTACTTC,CASSDREPAYEQYF
TRBV13,.,TRBJ2-7,TRBD1,TGTGCCAGCGGGACAGGGGTCACCTACGAGCAGTACTTC,CASGTGVTYEQYF
TRBV18,.,TRBJ2-5,.,TGTGCCAGCTCACCCCCTCTTCAAGAGACCCAGTACTTC,CASSPPLQETQYF
TRBV6-2/TRBV6-3,.,TRBJ2-1,.,TGTGCCAGCAGTTACTCTTTTCTGAGCCCAAGCTCCTACAATGAGCAGTTCTTC,CASSYSFLSPSSYNEQFF
TRBV24-1,.,TRBJ2-1,TRBD2,TGTGCCACCAGTGATTTACTAGCGGGAGTTGGCTACAATGAGCAGTTCTTC,CATSDLLAGVGYNEQFF
TRBV4-2,.,TRBJ1-1,TRBD1,TGTGCCAGCAGTCTACCAGGACAGGACACTGAAGCTTTCTTT,CASSLPGQDTEAFF
TRBV6-2/TRBV6-3,.,TRBJ2-1,TRBD2,TGTGCCAGCAGTTCGGGGACTAGCGGGTTTTTCCACAATGAGCAGTTCTTC,CASSSGTSGFFHNEQFF
TRBV6-4,.,TRBJ2-2,TRBD1,TGTGCCAGCAGTGACGGGGCAGGGGGCACCGGGGAGCTGTTTTTT,CASSDGAGGTGELFF
TRBV29-1,.,TRBJ2-1,.,TGCAGCGTTGAAGGAGGGAGGTTCCACGTCTACAATGAGCAGTTCTTC,CSVEGGRFHVYNEQFF
TRBV7-2,.,TRBJ2-1,.,TGTGCCAGCAGCTTAGTGAGACTACGGAATGAGCAGTTCTTC,CASSLVRLRNEQFF
TRBV27,.,TRBJ2-3,TRBD2,TGTGCCAGCAAGCGGGGCCCATCTAGCACAGATACGCAGTATTTT,CASKRGPSSTDTQYF
TRBV5-1,.,TRBJ2-2,TRBD2,TGCGCCAGCAGCTCCGGGACTAGCGGGCCCGAAGTCACCGGGGAGCTGTTTTTT,CASSSGTSGPEVTGELFF
TRBV11-2,.,TRBJ2-1,TRBD2,TGTGCCAGCAGCCATAACCCGGGACTAGCGGACTACAATGAGCAGTTCTTC,CASSHNPGLADYNEQFF
TRBV2,.,TRBJ2-7,TRBD2,TGTGCCAGCAGTGTCCGACTAGCGGCCGACCCCGAGCAGTACTTC,CASSVRLAADPEQYF
TRBV5-1,.,TRBJ2-7,.,TGCGCCAGCCGAAATAGCTCCTACGAGCAGTACTTC,CASRNSSYEQYF
TRBV7-9,.,TRBJ2-3,TRBD2,TGTGCCAGCAGCAAGGGACTAGCGGATACGCAGTATTTT,CASSKGLADTQYF
TRBV16,.,TRBJ1-6,TRBD1,TGTGCCAGCAGCCGAGGACAGGGGGAGGATTCACCCCTCCACTTT,CASSRGQGEDSPLHF
TRBV5-6,.,TRBJ2-2,TRBD2,TGTGCCAGCAGCTTGGACGCGGGAGTGAGTACCGGGGAGCTGTTTTTT,CASSLDAGVSTGELFF
TRBV5-1,.,TRBJ1-2,TRBD1,TGCGCCAGCAGCTCACAAACAGGGAAGGGGGCCAACTATGGCTACACCTTC,CASSSQTGKGANYGYTF
TRBV28,.,TRBJ1-5,.,TGTGCCAGCAGTTTAGGCCCGGGGAGCGTCTATAGCAATCAGCCCCAGCATTTT,CASSLGPGSVYSNQPQHF
TRBV5-1,.,TRBJ2-7,TRBD1,TGCGCCAGCAGCGTCCCCACAGGGGCCTTCGACTACGAGCAGTACTTC,CASSVPTGAFDYEQYF
TRBV4-1,.,TRBJ1-1,.,TGCGCCAGCAGCCACCCATTGAACACTGAAGCTTTCTTT,CASSHPLNTEAFF
TRBV6-6,.,TRBJ2-7,.,TGTGCCAGCAGTTACGGGCTCGCCTACGAGCAGTACTTC,CASSYGLAYEQYF
TRBV11-3,.,TRBJ2-1,TRBD2,TGTGCCAGCAGCTTGCCCCGACTAGCGGAATACAATGAGCAGTTCTTC,CASSLPRLAEYNEQFF
TRBV7-2,once,TRBJ2-3,TRBD2,TGTGCCAGCAGCTCACTAGCGGACACAGATACGCAGTATTTT,CASSSLADTDTQYF
TRBV6-6,.,TRBJ1-2,TRBD1,TGTGTTGGGCAGGGGGCAAGGGGCTACACCTTC,CVGQGARGYTF
TRBV5-5,.,TRBJ1-6,TRBD1,TGTGCCAGCAGCTTCTCGACAGGGCTGGGTAATTCACCCCTCCACTTT,CASSFSTGLGNSPLHF
TRBV29-1,.,TRBJ2-3,TRBD2,TGCAGCGTCCTCCCCACTAGCGGGAGTTTAGGTACGCAGTATTTT,CSVLPTSGSLGTQYF
TRBV25-1,many,TRBJ2-7,.,TGTGCCAGCAGTGAATGGAGGGGGCGCGGTTACGAGCAGTACTTC,CASSEWRGRGYEQYF
TRBV5-4,few,TRBJ2-1,.,TGTGCCAGCAGCTTAGCTGAGAGGCATGAGCAGTTCTTC,CASSLAERHEQFF
TRBV28,.,TRBJ2-2,.,TGTGCCAGCAGTCCCCTCGGTGACGGGGAGCTGTTTTTT,CASSPLGDGELFF
TRBV7-8,.,TRBJ1-1,.,TGTGCCAGCAGCTTACACGGCAGCCCTCCTAGGGCTTTCTTT,CASSLHGSPPRAFF
TRBV7-6,.,TRBJ2-7,TRBD1,TGTGCCAGCAGCTTAGGCCCGACAGGGTCCTACGAGCAGTACTTC,CASSLGPTGSYEQYF
TRBV7-9,once,TRBJ1-5,TRBD1,TGTGCCAGCAGCTTAGATCAGGGGGCTGGGCAGCCCCAGCATTTT,CASSLDQGAGQPQHF
TRBV9,.,TRBJ2-2,TRBD1,TGTGCCAGCAGCGCCCCACAGGGGGCTACAAACACCGGGGAGCTGTTTTTT,CASSAPQGATNTGELFF
TRBV9,.,TRBJ1-2,.,TGTGCCAGCAGCGTATTGTTGGGGGGAAACTATGGCTACACCTTC,CASSVLLGGNYGYTF
TRBV7-9,once,TRBJ2-7,.,TGTGCCAGCACCCCCGGTGGACTCGAGCAGTACTTC,CASTPGGLEQYF
TRBV11-3,.,TRBJ2-2,TRBD1,TGTGCCAGCAGCTTAGAATTATGGGGACAGGAGGTCGGGGAGCTGTTTTTT,CASSLELWGQEVGELFF
TRBV3-1/TRBV3-2,.,TRBJ1-2,.,TGTGCCAGCAGCCCAGCCCCCGGGGAATATGGCTACACCTTC,CASSPAPGEYGYTF
TRBV18,.,TRBJ1-2,.,TGTGCCAGCTCACTGCAGACAGGAGCTAACTATGGCTACACCTTC,CASSLQTGANYGYTF
TRBV29-1,.,TRBJ2-5,.,TGCAGCGTTGTTGGGGGGTCTGCGGAGACCCAGTACTTC,CSVVGGSAETQYF
TRBV11-2,.,TRBJ2-7,.,TGTGCCAGCAGCATCACTTACAGGGTCTACGAGCAGTACTTC,CASSITYRVYEQYF
TRBV28,.,TRBJ2-7,.,TGTGCCAGCAGCACCCGGAACAGGGACTACGAGCAGTACTTC,CASSTRNRDYEQYF
TRBV27,.,TRBJ1-4,.,TGTGCCAGCAGTTTATTCCTCGGACAGGAAAAACTGTTTTTT,CASSLFLGQEKLFF